These 26 T cell receptor beta chains came from one sample sequenced in a study of regulatory T cells in long-lasting Graves disease. Documented time point: newly diagnosed GD, antithyroid drugs for less than 3 months. Following extraction of RNA from PBMCs, that RNA was used to make the TCR library. Arm-PCR with iRepertoire HTBI primers amplified the CDR3 regions for these TCR beta libraries. TCRdb called the multiplex PCR reads again in MiXCR, with one record for every CDR3 protein. The sample carries 680,000 or so distinct CDR3 sequences, around 15% recorded once. This sample also belongs to another study, concerning T cells in Graves' hyperthyroidism and ophthalmopathy.

This material consisted of peripheral blood mononuclear cells (PBMCs), taken at new diagnosis, from a patient treated with antithyroid drugs. These receptors all come from a woman in her twenties or thirties with Graves disease.

As concerns this clonotype: This likely reflects a read error, since a far larger clone is one base away. The chain uses TRBV28 and TRBJ2-5; D ambiguous. The germline CDR1 and CDR2 sequences are MDHEN and SYDVKM. The CDR3 runs 15 residues. Deletions cut 2 bases from V and 11 bases from J, with 21 bases between. CDR3 in amino acids: CASSLARVAYNEQYF. Here the CDR3 DNA reads TGTGCCAGCAGTTTAGCCCGGGTGGCCTACAATGAGCAGTACTTC. Together with reference TRBV28 and TRBJ2-5, the CDR3 gives the full variable domain: DVKVTQSSRYLVKRTGEKVFLECVQDMDHENMFWYRQDPGLGLRLIYFSYDVKMKEKGDIPEGYSVSREKKERFSLILESASTNQTSMYLCASSLARVAYNEQYFGPGTRLLVL.

This clonotype was found many times. V and J are TRBV6-1 and TRBJ2-5; D is perhaps TRBD2 (6 bases). Germline V gives CDR1 MNHNS, CDR2 SASEGT. There are 14 residues in the CDR3. Between the trimmed V and J ends, which lost 6 bases and 4 bases, there was a span of 15 bases. The CDR3 sequence: CASRKGLGGETQYF. For the CDR3, the DNA is TGTGCCAGCAGGAAAGGGTTGGGGGGAGAGACCCAGTACTTC.

Many counts were recorded for this clonotype. The chain is built from TRBV6-2 or TRBV6-3 and TRBJ1-2; 7 bases agree with TRBD1. CDR3 length: 14 residues. Germline V gene sequence: CDR1 MNHEY, CDR2 SVGEGT. V lost 8 bases and J lost 3; bases outside the gene matches: 9. Here the CDR3 reads CASCYRGIDYGYTF. In DNA form, the CDR3 reads TGTGCCAGCTGCTACAGGGGAATAGACTATGGCTACACCTTC.

In its sample, this clonotype was seen many times. The chain combines TRBV10-3 with TRBJ1-1; D unclear. The CDR3 consists of 13 residues. CDR1 is ENHRY and CDR2 is SYGVKD in the germline V gene. The ends were cut back, 4 bases at V and 2 bases at J, with 8 bases in the middle. The DNA of the CDR3 is TGTGCCATCAGTGGGTCCGTAAACACTGAAGCTTTCTTT. This codes for CAISGSVNTEAFF.

This chain joins TRBV4-1 and TRBJ1-5; no firm D call. CDR3 length equals 15 residues. The germline gives CDR1 MGHRA, CDR2 YSYEKL. V was cut by 1 base and J by 3 bases, with 10 bases left in between. This CDR3 reads CASSQVVRNNQPQHF. CDR3 in DNA: TGCGCCAGCAGCCAAGTAGTACGCAACAATCAGCCCCAGCATTTT.

This clonotype has more than one count but fewer than ten. V usage is TRBV6-1 and J usage is TRBJ1-4; the D gene is possibly TRBD1 (5 bases). Trimming removed 7 bases from V and 0 bases from J, with 9 bases in between. The length of the CDR3 is 14 residues. Germline V gene lookup returns CDR1 MNHNS and CDR2 SASEGT. CDR3 in amino acids: CASITGTTNEKLFF. The CDR3 coding sequence is TGTGCCAGCATTACAGGCACAACTAATGAAAAACTGTTTTTT.

The CDR3 DNA reads as TGTGCCAGCAGCCAGTCAGGGTCAAGCTCCTACAATGAGCAGTTCTTC. Its protein is CASSQSGSSSYNEQFF. The V and J genes are TRBV3-1 and TRBJ2-1, with D possibly being TRBD1 (5 bases). The CDR3 extends over 16 amino acids. The V end was cut by 3 bases, the J end by 0 bases, with 12 bases between. CDR1 is LGHDT, CDR2 YNNKEL, per germline (reference sequence).

This clonotype was recorded at least ten times. The chain uses TRBV6-2 or TRBV6-3 and TRBJ2-7, with D hard to call. This CDR3 is built from 13 residues. V was shortened by 3 bases and J by 3 bases, with 9 bases between the two germline ends. Germline CDR1 reads MNHEY; CDR2 reads SVGEGT. CDR3 sequence (DNA): TGTGCCAGCAGTTATAACAGAGGCTACGAGCAGTACTTC. Protein sequence: CASSYNRGYEQYF.

This chain uses TRBV30 with TRBJ2-1; the match to TRBD1 covers 8 bases. This CDR3 has 15 residues. Germline V CDR1 and CDR2: GTSNPN, SVGIG (reference sequence). Germline trimming cut 0 bases from V and 10 bases from J; bases unmatched to any gene: 11. CDR3 sequence (DNA): TGTGCCTGGAGTGTAGGGGCCGGGACAGGAGAGGAGCAGTTCTTC. It yields the protein CAWSVGAGTGEEQFF.

There are many counts of this clonotype. This chain connects TRBV6-5 to TRBJ1-2; perhaps TRBD1 as D (5 bases). CDR1 is MNHEY, CDR2 SVGAGI, per germline. V dropped 2 bases and J dropped 2 bases, with 6 bases sitting between them. The CDR3 is 13 residues long. The CDR3 DNA reads as TGTGCCAGCAGTTACGCAGGGAACTATGGCTACACCTTC. It encodes CASSYAGNYGYTF.

The chain has TRBV24-1 and TRBJ2-5; 10 bases line up with TRBD2. Germline assignment: CDR1 KGHDR and CDR2 SFDVKD. The junction had 3 bases not matched to a gene; V was cut back by 4 bases and J by 2 bases. The CDR3 runs 15 residues. CDR3 sequence (DNA): TGTGCCACCAGTGACCCGGGACTAGCGCAAGAGACCCAGTACTTC. It is translated as CATSDPGLAQETQYF.

This clonotype was seen repeatedly, ten times or more. V and J are TRBV28 and TRBJ1-2; 8 bases fit TRBD1. Per germline, CDR1 MDHEN and CDR2 SYDVKM. V lost 1 base and J lost 8; bases outside the gene matches: 6. CDR3 length: 14 residues. CDR3 DNA: TGTGCCAGCAGTTTATTTTCAGGGGGCAAGGGCTACACCTTC. Protein product: CASSLFSGGKGYTF.

The chain is built from TRBV30 and TRBJ1-5; D not certain. This CDR3 is built from 14 residues. Germline V gene sequence: CDR1 GTSNPN, CDR2 SVGIG (reference sequence). Trimming shortened V by 7 bases and J by 4 bases, and 17 bases separated the two germline ends. CDR3 in amino acids: CALVPGGLNQPQHF. CDR3 coding DNA: TGTGCCTTGGTACCCGGCGGTCTTAATCAGCCCCAGCATTTT.

The chain links TRBV24-1 to TRBJ2-1; D perhaps matches TRBD1 (5 bases). In germline, CDR1 is KGHDR, CDR2 SFDVKD. V lost 7 bases, J lost 7 bases, and 16 bases lay in between. The CDR3 runs 14 residues. In nucleotides, the CDR3 is TGTGCCACCAGCCGAGGTGGGGCGCGGAATGAGCAGTTCTTC. Protein product: CATSRGGARNEQFF.

This clonotype showed up many times. This chain links TRBV12-3 or TRBV12-4 with TRBJ2-3; D possibly corresponds to TRBD1 (5 bases). Deletions cut 3 bases from V and 4 bases from J, with 14 bases between. This CDR3 spans 15 amino acids. CDR3 coding DNA: TGTGCCAGCAGTTTCGCAGGGCGGTCCGCAGATACGCAGTATTTT. Translated: CASSFAGRSADTQYF.

This clonotype was counted ten times or more. CDR3 sequence reads: CAISVGGSSYEQYF. For the CDR3, the DNA is TGTGCCATCAGTGTAGGCGGGAGCTCCTACGAGCAGTACTTC. This chain uses TRBV10-3 with TRBJ2-7, with 7 bases lining up with TRBD2. J gave up 0 bases and V 4 bases, and 3 bases lay outside the gene matches. In germline, CDR1 is ENHRY, CDR2 SYGVKD. The CDR3 is 14 residues long.

The chain carries TRBV7-2 and TRBJ2-1, with D perhaps matching TRBD2 (5 bases). The CDR3 is 14 residues long. Trimming stripped 2 bases from V and 8 bases from J, with 13 bases between. The germline V gene has CDR1 SGHTA and CDR2 FQGNSA. The CDR3 nucleotides read TGTGCCAGCAGCTTATATCTAGCCCCCGATGAGCAGTTCTTC. As protein: CASSLYLAPDEQFF.

The gene calls are TRBV4-1 and TRBJ2-7; 9 nucleotides align to TRBD1. Germline trimming cut 4 bases from V and 4 bases from J; bases unmatched to any gene: 11. This CDR3 comprises 16 residues. Germline V gene data show CDR1 as MGHRA and CDR2 as YSYEKL. DNA of the CDR3: TGCGCCAGCAGCCTAATAGTGGGACAGGGAGCATACGAGCAGTACTTC. This sequence encodes CASSLIVGQGAYEQYF.

The table lists this clonotype with many counts. The chain recombines TRBV6-1 with TRBJ2-7; TRBD1 is a possible D gene (6 bases). V lost 7 bases to trimming and J lost 5 bases, with 18 bases between them. The CDR3 extends over 14 amino acids. Germline CDR1 is MNHNS and CDR2 is SASEGT. CDR3 sequence: CASTLEGVADEQYF. In nucleotides, the CDR3 is TGTGCCAGCACCCTAGAGGGGGTCGCGGACGAGCAGTACTTC.

This clonotype was detected a few times. The chain is built from TRBV3-1 and TRBJ1-4; D call uncertain. Looked up from germline, CDR1 is LGHDT and CDR2 is YNNKEL (reference sequence). The CDR3 is 13 amino acids. Trimming left V 4 bases short and J 7 bases short, with 10 bases between. CDR3 sequence reads: CASSPIVGEKLFF. In nucleotides, the CDR3 is TGTGCCAGCAGCCCGATAGTTGGTGAAAAACTGTTTTTT.

The table lists this clonotype with a few counts. The chain employs TRBV19 and TRBJ2-7; 9 nucleotides agree with TRBD1. Germline loops: CDR1 LNHDA, CDR2 SQIVND (reference sequence). This CDR3 is built from 15 residues. V shed 5 bases, J shed 5 bases, and the junction held 10 bases outside the gene matches. CDR3 loop: CASSSSGTGSHEQYF. The CDR3 nucleotides are TGTGCCAGTAGTTCCTCCGGGACAGGGTCACACGAGCAGTACTTC. The full variable domain, with the rest looked up from reference TRBV19 and TRBJ2-7, is DGGITQSPKYLFRKEGQNVTLSCEQNLNHDAMYWYRQDPGQGLRLIYYSQIVNDFQKGDIAEGYSVSREKKESFPLTVTSAQKNPTAFYLCASSSSGTGSHEQYFGPGTRLTVT.

This clonotype was counted at least ten times. The chain uses TRBV28 and TRBJ1-1; D gene unclear. The V end lost 3 bases, the J end lost 0 bases, and 11 bases lay between the germline ends. Germline assignment: CDR1 MDHEN and CDR2 SYDVKM. The CDR3 contains 15 residues. DNA for the CDR3: TGTGCCAGCAGTTTCAAGGAACATCTGAACACTGAAGCTTTCTTT. Protein: CASSFKEHLNTEAFF.

CDR3 nucleotides: TGTGCCAGCAGCTCTTACCTCCAAGAGACCCAGTACTTC. This sequence encodes CASSSYLQETQYF. The chain joins TRBV5-5 to TRBJ2-5; D gene unclear. This CDR3 spans 13 amino acids. V dropped 3 bases and J dropped 1 base, with 7 bases sitting between them. Germline-derived CDR1 and CDR2 are SGHKS and YYEKEE (reference sequence).

This clonotype was counted ten times or more. The V and J genes are TRBV12-3 or TRBV12-4 and TRBJ1-5; 9 bases match TRBD1. The CDR3 extends over 17 amino acids. V lost 0 bases, J lost 1 base, and 4 bases stayed unmatched. The CDR3 DNA reads as TGTGCCAGCAGTTTAGCGAACAGGGGGCTCAGCAATCAGCCCCAGCATTTT. Protein product: CASSLANRGLSNQPQHF.

The chain has TRBV18 and TRBJ2-6, with D possibly TRBD2 on 6 matching bases. The germline gives CDR1 KGHSH, CDR2 LQKENI. CDR3 length: 16 residues. Deletions cut 5 bases from V and 0 bases from J, with 11 bases between. The CDR3: CASSSGLISGANVLTF. The CDR3 DNA reads TGTGCCAGCTCATCAGGACTAATCTCTGGGGCCAACGTCCTGACTTTC. The complete variable domain, with remaining parts taken from reference TRBV18 and TRBJ2-6, reads NAGVMQNPRHLVRRRGQEARLRCSPMKGHSHVYWYRQLPEEGLKFMVYLQKENIIDESGMPKERFSAEFPKEGPSILRIQQVVRGDSAAYFCASSSGLISGANVLTFGAGSRLTVL.

This clonotype was observed at least ten times. The rearrangement uses TRBV24-1 and TRBJ1-5, with 7 bases identical to TRBD1. The CDR3 is 14 amino acids. Germline values: CDR1 KGHDR, CDR2 SFDVKD. V shed 6 bases, J shed 8 bases, and the junction held 9 bases outside the gene matches. The CDR3 DNA follows: TGTGCCACCAGTAGGGGGCAGGATACCGAGCCCCAGCATTTT. Its translation is CATSRGQDTEPQHF.